Shown below are 15 T cell receptor beta chains from a single sample sequenced in a study of beta chain features in type 1 diabetes. Overall study results and limits: Shortening of TCRB CDR3s, moderate but significant, appeared in all four CD4+ subsets of Type 1 diabetes patients.

Since all of the isolated RNA was reverse transcribed, expressed TCRB transcripts were what got sequenced. Libraries were prepared by immunoSEQ multiplex PCR; TCRdb keeps only in-frame clonotypes and omits some of them. The profile covers roughly 150,000 clones, with 6.5% to 8.5% appearing a single time and more than 0.5% taken by the ten largest. Their antigen targets remain unknown. Sequencing was performed on central memory CD4+ T cells from blood. The receptors derive from a woman under 30 with type 1 diabetes.

This clone was seen only a few times. This chain joins TRBV18 and TRBJ2-5; 7 bases align to TRBD2. The V and J ends lost 8 bases and 1 base, in that order; junction bases with no gene match: 4. The CDR3 length is 13 residues. CDR1 is KGHSH, CDR2 LQKENI, per germline. This CDR3 is CASAGDSQETQYF. In DNA form, the CDR3 reads TGTGCCAGCGCGGGGGACTCCCAAGAGACCCAGTACTTC.

This clone was seen only a few times. The J gene is TRBJ2-7, the V gene TRBV28; D remains ambiguous. Germline lookup yields CDR1 MDHEN and CDR2 SYDVKM. Trimming stripped 4 bases from V and 6 bases from J, with 13 bases between. The CDR3 is made up of 13 amino acids. CDR3 region: CASSYESLREQYF. CDR3 bases: TGTGCCAGCAGTTACGAAAGCTTACGCGAGCAGTACTTC.

This clone has only a few counts. The chain has TRBV18 and TRBJ1-2; 9 nucleotides line up with TRBD1. Germline values: CDR1 KGHSH, CDR2 LQKENI. Trimming cost V 3 bases and J 8 bases; bases outside gene matches: 10. This CDR3 is built from 15 residues. The CDR3 loop reads CASSPPNRGQEGYTF. The CDR3 DNA is TGTGCCAGCTCACCCCCAAACAGGGGGCAGGAAGGCTACACCTTC.

This clone showed up just a few times. The J gene is TRBJ2-5, the V gene TRBV6-6; tentative D call: TRBD2 (6 bases). V dropped 5 bases and J dropped 0 bases, with 13 bases sitting between them. Germline V gene data show CDR1 as MNHNY and CDR2 as SVGAGI (reference sequence). This CDR3 is built from 15 residues. CDR3 in DNA: TGTGCCAGCAGTAGCGGGTTGAATCACCAAGAGACCCAGTACTTC. As protein: CASSSGLNHQETQYF.

This clone was detected a few times. The chain couples TRBV14 to TRBJ2-3, with TRBD2 identical over 7 bases. CDR3 length: 16 residues. V lost 2 bases, J lost 9 bases, and 14 bases stayed unmatched. CDR1 and CDR2 from the germline V gene are SGHDN and FVKESK. DNA for the CDR3: TGTGCCAGCAGCCAACCGCTACGTGAATGGGGGGGAACGCAGTATTTT. It is translated as CASSQPLREWGGTQYF.

The CDR3 loop is CASSQEDREAYEQYF. The CDR3 DNA is TGTGCCAGCAGCCAAGAGGACAGGGAAGCCTACGAGCAGTACTTC. The J gene is TRBJ2-7, the V gene TRBV4-2; 8 bases are a match to TRBD1. Germline CDR1 and CDR2: LGHNA and YNFKEQ. The CDR3 has 15 residues. The V gene end was trimmed by 0 bases and the J gene end by 2 bases; junction bases not matched to a gene: 3.

This clone was picked up a small number of times. The chain has TRBV6-1 and TRBJ2-1, with TRBD2 matching 11 bases. Germline V gene data show CDR1 as MNHNS and CDR2 as SASEGT. V lost 7 bases and J lost 9; bases outside the gene matches: 11. The CDR3 is made up of 15 amino acids. The CDR3 DNA reads TGTGCCAGCATCACCCTAGCGGGAGGTAAGGGTGAGCAGTTCTTC. It codes for CASITLAGGKGEQFF.

This clone has more than one count but fewer than ten. The J gene is TRBJ2-3, the V gene TRBV11-2; TRBD2 is a possible D gene (6 bases). The V end was cut by 5 bases, the J end by 6 bases, with 15 bases between. The V gene's germline CDR1 is SGHAT and CDR2 FQNNGV. The CDR3 extends over 14 amino acids. The DNA of the CDR3 is TGTGCCAGCAGCGGAGGGGTAGTTTCGGATACGCAGTATTTT. Its translation: CASSGGVVSDTQYF.

This chain links TRBV5-6 with TRBJ2-5; D unclear. The CDR3 covers 13 residues. V lost 0 bases to trimming and J lost 2 bases, with 5 bases between them. Germline CDR1 SGHDT, CDR2 YYEEEE. The CDR3 spells CASSLGSQETQYF. Written as DNA, the CDR3 is TGTGCCAGCAGCTTGGGTAGTCAAGAGACCCAGTACTTC.

Remarks on this clone: This sample includes further DNA sequences coding for the same CDR3. The chain joins TRBV5-1 to TRBJ2-2; D is possibly TRBD1 (5 bases). V lost 2 bases and J 8 bases, leaving 10 bases between the germline ends. This CDR3 contains 13 residues. The V gene's germline CDR1 is SGHRS and CDR2 YFSETQ. CDR3 sequence reads: CASSFPGSGELFF. The CDR3 DNA reads TGCGCCAGCAGCTTCCCAGGGTCTGGGGAGCTGTTTTTT.

A few counts support this clone. The chain links TRBV5-1 to TRBJ1-5, with 8 positions matching TRBD1. The CDR3 runs to 15 residues. Germline CDR1 reads SGHRS; CDR2 reads YFSETQ. J gave up 5 bases and V 0 bases, and 4 bases lay outside the gene matches. In DNA, the CDR3 is TGCGCCAGCAGCTTGGACGGGACAGGTTATCAGCCCCAGCATTTT. Its translation: CASSLDGTGYQPQHF.

A few counts support this clone. At the DNA level, this CDR3 is encoded by other sequences in the same sample as well. The V call is TRBV27, the J call TRBJ1-5; D gene ambiguous. The CDR3 has 12 residues. Per germline, CDR1 MNHEY and CDR2 SMNVEV (reference sequence). The ends were cut back, 5 bases at V and 2 bases at J, with 4 bases in the middle. CDR3 residues: CASSLRNQPQHF. Here the CDR3 DNA reads TGTGCCAGCAGTCTCCGCAATCAGCCCCAGCATTTT.

This clone has a handful of counts. In nucleotides, the CDR3 is TGTGCCAGCAGCTTGGGCGGGAGTACGACCAATGAGCAGTTCTTC. Protein: CASSLGGSTTNEQFF. The V and J genes are TRBV5-4 and TRBJ2-1; 7 bases agree with TRBD2. Germline CDR1 reads SGHNT; CDR2 reads YYREEE (reference sequence). The CDR3 spans 15 residues. J gave up 6 bases and V 0 bases, and 6 bases lay outside the gene matches. Supplemented by reference TRBV5-4 and TRBJ2-1, the full variable domain reads ETGVTQSPTHLIKTRGQQVTLRCSSQSGHNTVSWYQQALGQGPQFIFQYYREEENGRGNFPPRFSGLQFPNYSSELNVNALELDDSALYLCASSLGGSTTNEQFFGPGTRLTVL.

The V and J genes are TRBV4-1 and TRBJ1-1; D remains ambiguous. The CDR3 extends over 13 amino acids. V shed 0 bases and J shed 5 bases, with 7 bases lying between them. Germline values: CDR1 MGHRA, CDR2 YSYEKL. The CDR3 sequence is CASSQEAKTEAFF. In DNA, the CDR3 is TGCGCCAGCAGCCAAGAAGCGAAAACTGAAGCTTTCTTT.

This clone was recorded a few times. The V call is TRBV7-6, the J call TRBJ2-5; TRBD2 matches at 9 bases. This CDR3 spans 17 amino acids. V was pared by 1 base and J by 5 bases, with 11 bases of the junction left unmatched. The germline gives CDR1 SGHVS, CDR2 FNYEAQ. As DNA, the CDR3 is TGTGCCAGCAGCTTAGTCGCCCAGGTAGCGGGAGCCGAGACCCAGTACTTC. This codes for CASSLVAQVAGAETQYF. The complete variable domain, with remaining parts taken from reference TRBV7-6 and TRBJ2-5, reads GAGVSQSPRYKVTKRGQDVALRCDPISGHVSLYWYRQALGQGPEFLTYFNYEAQQDKSGLPNDRFSAERPEGSISTLTIQRTEQRDSAMYRCASSLVAQVAGAETQYFGPGTRLLVL.